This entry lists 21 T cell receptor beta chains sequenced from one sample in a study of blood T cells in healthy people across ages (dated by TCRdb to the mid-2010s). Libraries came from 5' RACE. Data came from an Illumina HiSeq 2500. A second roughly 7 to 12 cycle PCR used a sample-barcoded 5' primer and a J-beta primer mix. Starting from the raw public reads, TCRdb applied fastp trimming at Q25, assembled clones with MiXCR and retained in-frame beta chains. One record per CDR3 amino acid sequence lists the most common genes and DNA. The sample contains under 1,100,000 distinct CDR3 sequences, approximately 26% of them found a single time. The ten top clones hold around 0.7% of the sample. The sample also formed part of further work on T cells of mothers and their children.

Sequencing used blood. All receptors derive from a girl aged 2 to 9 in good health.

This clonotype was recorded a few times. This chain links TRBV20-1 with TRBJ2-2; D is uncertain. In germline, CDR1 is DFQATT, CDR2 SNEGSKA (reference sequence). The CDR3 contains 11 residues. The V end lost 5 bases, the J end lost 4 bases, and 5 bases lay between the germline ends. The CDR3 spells CSAFGTGELFF. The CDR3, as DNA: TGCAGTGCTTTTGGCACCGGGGAGCTGTTTTTT.

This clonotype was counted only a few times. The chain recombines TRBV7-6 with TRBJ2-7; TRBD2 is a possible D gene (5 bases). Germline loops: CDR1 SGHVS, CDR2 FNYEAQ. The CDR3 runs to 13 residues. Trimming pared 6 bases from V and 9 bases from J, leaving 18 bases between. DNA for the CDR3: TGTGCCAGCAGTCCTCTGGAGAGGGTGGCGCAGTACTTC. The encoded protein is CASSPLERVAQYF.

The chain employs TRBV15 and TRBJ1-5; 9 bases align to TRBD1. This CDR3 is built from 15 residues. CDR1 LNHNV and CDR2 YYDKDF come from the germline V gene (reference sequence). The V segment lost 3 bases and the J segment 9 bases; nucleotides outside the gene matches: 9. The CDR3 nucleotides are TGTGCCACCAGCAGTTCCAGACAGGGGGTCGGGCCCCAGCATTTT. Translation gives CATSSSRQGVGPQHF.

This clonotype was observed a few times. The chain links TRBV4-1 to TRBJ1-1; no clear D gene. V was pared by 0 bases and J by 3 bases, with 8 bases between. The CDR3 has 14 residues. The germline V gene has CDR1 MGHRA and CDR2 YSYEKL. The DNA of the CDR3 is TGCGCCAGCAGCCAAGATCCCAGTTACACTGAAGCTTTCTTT. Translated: CASSQDPSYTEAFF.

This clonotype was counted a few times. The CDR3 protein is CASSYGRVETQYF. DNA of the CDR3: TGTGCCAGCAGTTATGGAAGAGTGGAGACCCAGTACTTC. The rearrangement joins TRBV7-9 to TRBJ2-5, with D hard to call. V dropped 6 bases and J dropped 5 bases, with 13 bases sitting between them. This CDR3 has 13 amino acids. CDR1 is SEHNR and CDR2 is FQNEAQ in the germline V gene (reference sequence).

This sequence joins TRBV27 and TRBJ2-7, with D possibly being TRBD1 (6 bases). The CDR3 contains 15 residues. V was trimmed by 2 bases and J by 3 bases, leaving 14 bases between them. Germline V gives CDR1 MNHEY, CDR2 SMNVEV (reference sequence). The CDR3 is CASSLRGQGFYEQYF. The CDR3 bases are TGTGCCAGCAGTTTACGGGGCCAGGGGTTCTACGAGCAGTACTTC.

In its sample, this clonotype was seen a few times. The CDR3 coding sequence is TGCGCCAGCAGCCCCTATTTCGGACCGCGCCAAGAGACCCAGTACTTC. Translation: CASSPYFGPRQETQYF. J is TRBJ2-5 and V is TRBV5-1; D call uncertain. From germline, CDR1 is SGHRS and CDR2 YFSETQ. The germline V and J ends were trimmed by 4 bases and 1 base, with 17 bases remaining between them. This CDR3 is built from 16 residues.

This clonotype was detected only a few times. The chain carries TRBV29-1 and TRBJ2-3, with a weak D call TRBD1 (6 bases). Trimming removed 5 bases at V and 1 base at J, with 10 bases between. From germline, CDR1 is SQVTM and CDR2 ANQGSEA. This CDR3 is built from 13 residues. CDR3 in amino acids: CSVSGTRTDTQYF. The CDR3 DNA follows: TGCAGCGTTTCCGGGACACGCACAGATACGCAGTATTTT.

The CDR3 spells CSGRLAGSYEQYF. The CDR3 coding sequence is TGCAGTGGGCGACTAGCGGGTTCCTACGAGCAGTACTTC. This chain uses TRBV20-1 with TRBJ2-7; 10 bases fit TRBD2. Looked up from germline, CDR1 is DFQATT and CDR2 is SNEGSKA (reference sequence). This CDR3 region has 13 residues. With 7 bases clipped from V and 1 base from J, the junction kept 4 bases outside the gene matches.

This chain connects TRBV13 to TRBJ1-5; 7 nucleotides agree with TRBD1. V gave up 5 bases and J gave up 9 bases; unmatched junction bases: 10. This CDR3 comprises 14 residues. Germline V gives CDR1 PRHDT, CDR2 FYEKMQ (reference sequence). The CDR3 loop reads CASSQGTAQGPQHF. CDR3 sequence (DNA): TGTGCCAGCAGCCAAGGGACAGCCCAAGGGCCCCAGCATTTT. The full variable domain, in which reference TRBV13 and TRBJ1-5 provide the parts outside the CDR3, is AAGVIQSPRHLIKEKRETATLKCYPIPRHDTVYWYQQGPGQDPQFLISFYEKMQSDKGSIPDRFSAQQFSDYHSELNMSSLELGDSALYFCASSQGTAQGPQHFGDGTRLSIL.

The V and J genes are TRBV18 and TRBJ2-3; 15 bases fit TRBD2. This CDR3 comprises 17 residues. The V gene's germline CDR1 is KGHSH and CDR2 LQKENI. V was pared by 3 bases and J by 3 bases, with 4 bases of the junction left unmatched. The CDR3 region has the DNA TGTGCCAGCTCACCCCCGGGACTAGCGGGAGGAACAGATACGCAGTATTTT. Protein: CASSPPGLAGGTDTQYF.

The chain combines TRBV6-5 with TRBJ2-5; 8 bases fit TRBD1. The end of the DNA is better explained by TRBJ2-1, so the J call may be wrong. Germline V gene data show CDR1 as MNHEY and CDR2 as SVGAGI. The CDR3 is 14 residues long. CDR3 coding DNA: TGTGCCACCCGCCCGGGACAGGTCTACAATGAGCAGTTCTTC. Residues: CATRPGQVYNEQFF.

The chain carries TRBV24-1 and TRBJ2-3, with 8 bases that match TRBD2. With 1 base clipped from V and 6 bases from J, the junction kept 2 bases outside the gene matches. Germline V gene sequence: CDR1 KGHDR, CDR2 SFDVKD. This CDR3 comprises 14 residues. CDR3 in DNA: TGTGCCACCAGTGATTTACTAGCGGTCGATACGCAGTATTTT. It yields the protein CATSDLLAVDTQYF.

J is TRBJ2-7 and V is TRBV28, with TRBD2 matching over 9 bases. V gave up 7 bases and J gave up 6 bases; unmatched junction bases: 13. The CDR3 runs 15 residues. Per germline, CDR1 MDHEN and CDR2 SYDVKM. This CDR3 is CASILGLAGRGEQYF. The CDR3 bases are TGTGCCAGCATCCTCGGGCTAGCGGGAAGGGGCGAGCAGTACTTC.

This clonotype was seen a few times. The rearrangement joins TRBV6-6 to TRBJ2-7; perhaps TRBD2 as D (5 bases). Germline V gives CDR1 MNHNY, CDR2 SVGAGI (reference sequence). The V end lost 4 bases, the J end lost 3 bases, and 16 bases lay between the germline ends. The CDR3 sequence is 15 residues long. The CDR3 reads CASSSEGEIVYEQYF. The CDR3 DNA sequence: TGTGCCAGCAGTTCCGAGGGAGAAATCGTCTACGAGCAGTACTTC.

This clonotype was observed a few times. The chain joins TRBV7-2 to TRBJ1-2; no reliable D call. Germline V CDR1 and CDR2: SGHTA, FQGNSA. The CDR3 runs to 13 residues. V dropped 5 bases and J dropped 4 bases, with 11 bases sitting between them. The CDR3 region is CASSPATIYGYTF. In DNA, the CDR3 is TGTGCCAGCAGCCCCGCCACCATCTATGGCTACACCTTC.

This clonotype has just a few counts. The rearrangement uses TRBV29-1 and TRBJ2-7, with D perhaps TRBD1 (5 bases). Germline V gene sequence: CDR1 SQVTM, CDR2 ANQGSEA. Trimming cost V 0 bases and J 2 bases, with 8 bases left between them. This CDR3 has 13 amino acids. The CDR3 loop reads CSVEEDTAYEQYF. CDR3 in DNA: TGCAGCGTTGAAGAGGACACGGCCTACGAGCAGTACTTC.

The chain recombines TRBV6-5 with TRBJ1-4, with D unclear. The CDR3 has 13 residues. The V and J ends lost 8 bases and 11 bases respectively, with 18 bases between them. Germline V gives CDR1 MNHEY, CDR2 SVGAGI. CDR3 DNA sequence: TGTGCCAGCGGAGGCGAGGGATCGAGTAAACTGTTTTTT. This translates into CASGGEGSSKLFF.

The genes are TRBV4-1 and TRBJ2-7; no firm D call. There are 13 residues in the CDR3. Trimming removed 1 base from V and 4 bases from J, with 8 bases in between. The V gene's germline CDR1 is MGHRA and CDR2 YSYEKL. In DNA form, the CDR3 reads TGCGCCAGCAGCCAAGTCGACGATTACGAGCAGTACTTC. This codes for CASSQVDDYEQYF.

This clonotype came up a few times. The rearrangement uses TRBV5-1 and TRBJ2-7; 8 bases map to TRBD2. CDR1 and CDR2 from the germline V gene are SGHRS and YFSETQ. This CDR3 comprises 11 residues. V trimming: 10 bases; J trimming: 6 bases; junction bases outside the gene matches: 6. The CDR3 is CAPGTSGEQYF. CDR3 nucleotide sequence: TGCGCCCCAGGGACTAGTGGCGAGCAGTACTTC.

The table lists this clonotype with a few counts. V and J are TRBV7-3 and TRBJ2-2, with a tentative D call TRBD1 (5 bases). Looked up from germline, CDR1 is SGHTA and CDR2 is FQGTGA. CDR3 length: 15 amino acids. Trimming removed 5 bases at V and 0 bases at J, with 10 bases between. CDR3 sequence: CASSPMTANTGELFF. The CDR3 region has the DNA TGTGCCAGCAGCCCCATGACAGCGAACACCGGGGAGCTGTTTTTT.